One sample yielded the 32 T cell receptor beta chains listed below, sequenced in a study of cytotoxic CD8 clonotypes in ibrutinib-treated CLL. The repertoire was sequenced with immunoSEQ multiplex PCR; TCRdb's copy has only in-frame clones and lacks some. This table holds 110,000 or so clones, 45% to 65% found once. The sample in question was PBMCs, obtained after 24 months of ibrutinib treatment. The source is a human donor with chronic lymphocytic leukemia.

This clone was detected only a few times. The rearrangement joins TRBV27 to TRBJ1-6; D ambiguous. The V gene's germline CDR1 is MNHEY and CDR2 SMNVEV (reference sequence). The CDR3 has 13 residues. The V end was cut by 8 bases, the J end by 1 base, with 6 bases between. CDR3 sequence: CASGRSYNSPLHF. The CDR3 DNA reads as TGTGCCAGCGGTCGGTCCTATAATTCACCCCTCCACTTT.

Only one count was recorded for this clone. This sequence joins TRBV27 and TRBJ1-4, with TRBD1 as a possible D gene (5 bases). Germline loops: CDR1 MNHEY, CDR2 SMNVEV (reference sequence). Trimming pared 3 bases from V and 7 bases from J, leaving 15 bases between. CDR3 length: 15 amino acids. The CDR3 spells CASSFSGGAFEKLFF. The CDR3, as DNA: TGTGCCAGCAGTTTTTCCGGTGGGGCTTTTGAAAAACTGTTTTTT.

V usage is TRBV30 and J usage is TRBJ1-2, with D tentatively TRBD1 (6 bases). Germline CDR1 and CDR2: GTSNPN and SVGIG (reference sequence). The CDR3 extends over 12 amino acids. Trimming pared 0 bases from V and 12 bases from J, leaving 14 bases between. The DNA for the CDR3 is TGTGCCTGGAGTGTAAACGCGGGGGGGCACACCTTC. It specifies CAWSVNAGGHTF.

Remarks on this clone: The same CDR3 is also encoded by other DNA sequences in this sample. This chain links TRBV28 with TRBJ1-5; D gene unclear. Trimming took 8 bases from V and 6 from J, leaving 14 bases between them. The CDR3 covers 13 residues. CDR1 MDHEN and CDR2 SYDVKM come from the germline V gene. The CDR3 nucleotides read TGTGCCAGCGGACTTGGGTTCGGTCAGCCCCAGCATTTT. As protein: CASGLGFGQPQHF. The full variable domain, completed using reference TRBV28 and TRBJ1-5, is DVKVTQSSRYLVKRTGEKVFLECVQDMDHENMFWYRQDPGLGLRLIYFSYDVKMKEKGDIPEGYSVSREKKERFSLILESASTNQTSMYLCASGLGFGQPQHFGDGTRLSIL.

CDR3 sequence (DNA): TGTGCCAGCAGCTTGAGGTTTGGGGGGGCAGATACGCAGTATTTT. Residues: CASSLRFGGADTQYF. This chain connects TRBV5-4 to TRBJ2-3; TRBD2 matches at 7 bases. The CDR3 is 15 amino acids. Germline V gives CDR1 SGHNT, CDR2 YYREEE (reference sequence). Trimming at V came to 1 base and at J to 4 bases, leaving 6 bases not matched to a gene.

This clone was recorded a few times. V is TRBV28 and J is TRBJ1-5; TRBD1 is a possible D gene (5 bases). V lost 2 bases and J 5 bases, leaving 10 bases between the germline ends. The CDR3 extends over 14 amino acids. Germline V gene lookup returns CDR1 MDHEN and CDR2 SYDVKM. Here the CDR3 reads CASSLGGTHQPQHF. The CDR3, as DNA: TGTGCCAGCAGTTTAGGGGGAACCCATCAGCCCCAGCATTTT.

The CDR3 sequence: CASSLERGKETQYF. CDR3 nucleotides: TGCGCCAGCAGCTTAGAGCGGGGGAAAGAGACCCAGTACTTC. The chain uses TRBV5-1 and TRBJ2-5, with 8 bases matching TRBD2. J gave up 3 bases and V 2 bases, and 3 bases lay outside the gene matches. The CDR3 contains 14 residues. The germline V gene has CDR1 SGHRS and CDR2 YFSETQ.

This clone was recorded a few times. V is TRBV7-2 and J is TRBJ1-6; 7 bases are shared with TRBD1. Germline V gene lookup returns CDR1 SGHTA and CDR2 FQGNSA. The V segment lost 3 bases and the J segment 6 bases; nucleotides outside the gene matches: 5. The CDR3 is made up of 15 amino acids. In DNA form, the CDR3 reads TGTGCCAGCAGCTTCGGAGACAGGGTTAATTCACCCCTCCACTTT. Amino acid sequence: CASSFGDRVNSPLHF.

V is TRBV7-8 and J is TRBJ2-2; the D is unclear. Trimming cost V 5 bases and J 4 bases, with 5 bases left between them. The CDR3 has 12 amino acids. Germline assignment: CDR1 SGHVS and CDR2 FQNEAQ. In nucleotides, the CDR3 is TGTGCCAGCAGCAGGGTCACCGGGGAGCTGTTTTTT. Its protein product is CASSRVTGELFF.

This clone was observed a few times. V and J are TRBV19 and TRBJ1-2; TRBD1 matches at 9 bases. Looked up from germline, CDR1 is LNHDA and CDR2 is SQIVND (reference sequence). The CDR3 loop spans 15 amino acids. Losses at the gene ends were 6 bases for V and 8 bases for J; bases not matched to a gene: 13. The CDR3 DNA follows: TGTGCCAGTAGCCGACCGGGACAGGGAACAGGAGGCTACACCTTC. Its protein is CASSRPGQGTGGYTF.

This clone was seen only a few times. The V call is TRBV5-1, the J call TRBJ2-1, with 7 bases matching TRBD1. Germline CDR1 reads SGHRS; CDR2 reads YFSETQ. The CDR3 is made up of 16 amino acids. V trimming: 4 bases; J trimming: 9 bases; junction bases outside the gene matches: 16. In DNA, the CDR3 is TGCGCCAGCAGCCTCCAAACCGGGACAGCCGGTGGTGAGCAGTTCTTC. Its protein is CASSLQTGTAGGEQFF. The whole variable domain, remainder taken from reference TRBV5-1 and TRBJ2-1, is KAGVTQTPRYLIKTRGQQVTLSCSPISGHRSVSWYQQTPGQGLQFLFEYFSETQRNKGNFPGRFSGRQFSNSRSEMNVSTLELGDSALYLCASSLQTGTAGGEQFFGPGTRLTVL.

This clone is a singleton in its sample. The V call is TRBV15, the J call TRBJ1-5, with 9 bases that match TRBD1. The CDR3 is 15 amino acids. Per the germline V gene, CDR1 is LNHNV and CDR2 is YYDKDF (reference sequence). J was trimmed by 3 bases and V by 5 bases; bases with no gene match: 5. The CDR3: CATSSRDRDNQPQHF. CDR3 bases: TGTGCCACCAGCTCCCGGGACAGGGACAATCAGCCCCAGCATTTT.

This clone was seen once. The chain is built from TRBV2 and TRBJ2-5; 7 bases agree with TRBD2. In germline, CDR1 is SNHLY, CDR2 FYNNEI. V lost 6 bases to trimming and J lost 5 bases; unmatched junction nucleotides: 6. This CDR3 has 13 amino acids. The CDR3 loop reads CASRGEGGETQYF. DNA of the CDR3: TGTGCCAGCAGGGGCGAGGGAGGGGAGACCCAGTACTTC.

The genes are TRBV6-6 and TRBJ2-3; D perhaps matches TRBD2 (5 bases). The CDR3 is made up of 13 amino acids. Germline V gene data show CDR1 as MNHNY and CDR2 as SVGAGI (reference sequence). Trimming shortened V by 7 bases and J by 5 bases, and 13 bases separated the two germline ends. The DNA of the CDR3 is TGTGCCAGCACTCTCAACGCGGGAGATACGCAGTATTTT. Encoded protein: CASTLNAGDTQYF.

The chain recombines TRBV9 with TRBJ2-7; 10 bases fit TRBD2. The CDR3 has 14 amino acids. Germline values: CDR1 SGDLS, CDR2 YYNGEE. Trimming took 2 bases from V and 5 from J; bases not matched to a gene: 4. The CDR3 nucleotides read TGTGCCAGCAGCGTTAGACTAGCGGGTAACGAGCAGTACTTC. Translation: CASSVRLAGNEQYF.

The chain links TRBV27 to TRBJ2-5; no firm D call. CDR1 is MNHEY, CDR2 SMNVEV, per germline (reference sequence). The V end lost 3 bases, the J end lost 2 bases, and 4 bases lay between the germline ends. The CDR3 is 12 amino acids. CDR3 DNA: TGTGCCAGCAGTTTTCCTCAAGAGACCCAGTACTTC. Protein product: CASSFPQETQYF.

The chain is built from TRBV4-3 and TRBJ2-3, with 8 nucleotides matching TRBD2. The germline V gene has CDR1 LGHNA and CDR2 YSLEER. This CDR3 contains 19 residues. Trimming at V came to 0 bases and at J to 0 bases, leaving 11 bases not matched to a gene. CDR3 amino acids: CASSQDGPGTGGSTDTQYF. For the CDR3, the DNA is TGCGCCAGCAGCCAAGATGGTCCTGGTACGGGAGGGAGCACAGATACGCAGTATTTT.

The CDR3 reads CASSDLASEYNEQFF. The CDR3 DNA follows: TGTGCCAGCAGTGATCTGGCTAGCGAATACAATGAGCAGTTCTTC. J is TRBJ2-1 and V is TRBV2; perhaps TRBD2 as D (6 bases). The CDR3 consists of 15 residues. Germline CDR1 reads SNHLY; CDR2 reads FYNNEI. V was pared by 3 bases and J by 4 bases, with 13 bases between.

The J gene is TRBJ2-3, the V gene TRBV5-1; D is uncertain. This CDR3 spans 12 amino acids. The ends were cut back, 4 bases at V and 1 base at J, with 4 bases in the middle. Germline assignment: CDR1 SGHRS and CDR2 YFSETQ. In DNA form, the CDR3 reads TGCGCCAGCAGCGTCGGCACAGATACGCAGTATTTT. Protein product: CASSVGTDTQYF.

V and J are TRBV11-3 and TRBJ1-1; D remains ambiguous. Germline lookup yields CDR1 SGHNT and CDR2 YENEEA. V dropped 5 bases and J dropped 3 bases, with 16 bases sitting between them. This CDR3 has 15 amino acids. CDR3 sequence (DNA): TGTGCCAGCAGCCAAACGAGTTGGGAGGACACTGAAGCTTTCTTT. Protein product: CASSQTSWEDTEAFF.

In this sample, this clone turned up once. This chain joins TRBV29-1 and TRBJ1-1; 8 nucleotides align to TRBD1. This CDR3 is 13 amino acids long. The ends lost 5 bases at V and 5 bases at J; junction bases unmatched: 7. The germline CDR1 and CDR2 sequences are SQVTM and ANQGSEA. Written as DNA, the CDR3 is TGCAGCGTTTGGACAGGGAGTAGGACTGAAGCTTTCTTT. It yields the protein CSVWTGSRTEAFF.

V usage is TRBV11-1 and J usage is TRBJ1-4; the D gene is possibly TRBD1 (5 bases). Germline CDR1 SGHAT, CDR2 FQDESV (reference sequence). This CDR3 has 15 residues. V was trimmed by 8 bases and J by 5 bases, leaving 18 bases between them. The CDR3 region is CASGATGLLNEKLFF. CDR3 sequence (DNA): TGTGCCAGCGGGGCCACGGGGCTGCTAAATGAAAAACTGTTTTTT.

This chain uses TRBV19 with TRBJ1-4, with unresolved D. Germline V gene data show CDR1 as LNHDA and CDR2 as SQIVND (reference sequence). V lost 3 bases and J 5 bases, leaving 13 bases between the germline ends. The CDR3 totals 15 residues. Written as DNA, the CDR3 is TGTGCCAGTAGTATGATTACTGGAGGGAATGAAAAACTGTTTTTT. Translating it yields CASSMITGGNEKLFF.

In DNA, the CDR3 is TGTGCCAGCAGCCAAACTAGCGGGGGGGCGAATGAGCAGTTCTTC. This codes for CASSQTSGGANEQFF. The chain recombines TRBV7-6 with TRBJ2-1; 13 nucleotides match TRBD2. This CDR3 has 15 residues. With V trimmed by 5 bases and J by 7 bases, 5 bases remained unmatched. CDR1 is SGHVS and CDR2 is FNYEAQ in the germline V gene. Based on the CDR3 plus reference TRBV7-6 and TRBJ2-1, the full variable domain is GAGVSQSPRYKVTKRGQDVALRCDPISGHVSLYWYRQALGQGPEFLTYFNYEAQQDKSGLPNDRFSAERPEGSISTLTIQRTEQRDSAMYRCASSQTSGGANEQFFGPGTRLTVL.

The chain combines TRBV10-2 with TRBJ2-2; unclear D gene. Looked up from germline, CDR1 is WSHSY and CDR2 is SAAADI. The CDR3 sequence is 13 residues long. Trimming left V 4 bases short and J 7 bases short, with 10 bases between. CDR3 nucleotide sequence: TGCGCCAGCAGTGGCCAAGTTCACGGGGAGCTGTTTTTT. It encodes CASSGQVHGELFF.

J is TRBJ2-5 and V is TRBV5-1; the match to TRBD1 covers 7 bases. The CDR3 covers 16 residues. Per the germline V gene, CDR1 is SGHRS and CDR2 is YFSETQ. The V gene end was trimmed by 2 bases and the J gene end by 3 bases; junction bases not matched to a gene: 10. The CDR3 sequence: CASSFFGGQTKETQYF. The CDR3 bases are TGCGCCAGCAGCTTCTTTGGGGGACAGACTAAAGAGACCCAGTACTTC.

The rearrangement joins TRBV18 to TRBJ2-7; TRBD1 or TRBD2 may be the D gene (6 bases each). Germline V gene lookup returns CDR1 KGHSH and CDR2 LQKENI. The CDR3 is 14 residues long. Trimming removed 0 bases at V and 6 bases at J, with 12 bases between. For the CDR3, the DNA is TGTGCCAGCTCACCACCGCCGGGGGCCGGCGAGCAGTACTTC. The encoded protein is CASSPPPGAGEQYF.

The chain is built from TRBV7-8 and TRBJ2-1; 7 nucleotides line up with TRBD1. In germline, CDR1 is SGHVS, CDR2 FQNEAQ. The J segment lost 0 bases and the V segment lost 5 bases, leaving 7 bases of the junction unmatched. CDR3 size: 16 residues. For the CDR3, the DNA is TGTGCCAGCAGCCTCAGGGACAGCAGCTCCTACAATGAGCAGTTCTTC. Encoded protein: CASSLRDSSSYNEQFF.

This chain links TRBV9 with TRBJ1-4; 8 positions agree with TRBD1. J was trimmed by 3 bases and V by 1 base; bases with no gene match: 5. Looked up from germline, CDR1 is SGDLS and CDR2 is YYNGEE. The CDR3 covers 16 residues. In nucleotides, the CDR3 is TGTGCCAGCAGCGTAAACGACAGGGGAGCTAATGAAAAACTGTTTTTT. This codes for CASSVNDRGANEKLFF. The complete variable domain, with remaining parts taken from reference TRBV9 and TRBJ1-4, reads DSGVTQTPKHLITATGQRVTLRCSPRSGDLSVYWYQQSLDQGLQFLIQYYNGEERAKGNILERFSAQQFPDLHSELNLSSLELGDSALYFCASSVNDRGANEKLFFGSGTQLSVL.

Only a few counts were recorded for this clone. The chain combines TRBV18 with TRBJ2-2, with D unclear. The germline CDR1 and CDR2 sequences are KGHSH and LQKENI. There are 17 residues in the CDR3. Trimming left V 2 bases short and J 0 bases short, with 13 bases between. This CDR3 reads CASSPTTLGSNTGELFF. DNA for the CDR3: TGTGCCAGCTCACCAACGACCTTGGGTTCGAACACCGGGGAGCTGTTTTTT.

The rearrangement links TRBV29-1 to TRBJ2-2; D could derive from TRBD1 or TRBD2 (5 bases each). The germline V gene has CDR1 SQVTM and CDR2 ANQGSEA. With 6 bases removed from V and 5 bases from J, the gap between germline ends came to 16 bases. The CDR3 runs 14 residues. The CDR3 DNA reads as TGCAGCGTCGGGGCCCAGGGCTATACCGGGGAGCTGTTTTTT. The encoded protein is CSVGAQGYTGELFF.

V and J are TRBV2 and TRBJ2-1; D not resolved. Per the germline V gene, CDR1 is SNHLY and CDR2 is FYNNEI. The germline V and J ends were trimmed by 6 bases and 4 bases, with 7 bases remaining between them. There are 12 residues in the CDR3. CDR3 in amino acids: CASSSMYNEQFF. CDR3 nucleotide sequence: TGTGCCAGCAGCTCAATGTACAATGAGCAGTTCTTC.